Here is one TCR beta chain with its context. This CDR3 spans 14 amino acids. In germline, CDR1 is SGHNT, CDR2 YYREEE (reference sequence). Trimming cost V 2 bases and J 4 bases; bases outside gene matches: 5. Per the authors' pipeline: Estimates of nucleated cell counts were drawn from the amplification of reference gene primers. Profiling relied on immunoSEQ multiplex PCR, and the TCRdb table lists in-frame clones only, not all of them. V, J and clone size reflect that table, while D and trimming were determined from the DNA. The data contain nearly 70,000 clones, roughly 80% of them seen just once; the ten biggest clones take up about a tenth. These data come from a study of blood T cell repertoires in COVID-19. Study background: Acute-phase and convalescent COVID-19 samples originated in the United States, Italy and Spain.

The sequence was obtained from an elderly woman with acute or convalescent COVID-19. The genes are TRBV5-4 and TRBJ2-7; TRBD1 agrees at 8 bases. Sequencing was performed on peripheral blood. CDR3 sequence: CASSLRTGNYEQYF. The CDR3 DNA follows: TGTGCCAGCAGCTTACGGACAGGGAATTACGAGCAGTACTTC. The entire variable domain, with the rest obtained from reference TRBV5-4 and TRBJ2-7, is as follows: ETGVTQSPTHLIKTRGQQVTLRCSSQSGHNTVSWYQQALGQGPQFIFQYYREEENGRGNFPPRFSGLQFPNYSSELNVNALELDDSALYLCASSLRTGNYEQYFGPGTRLTVT.